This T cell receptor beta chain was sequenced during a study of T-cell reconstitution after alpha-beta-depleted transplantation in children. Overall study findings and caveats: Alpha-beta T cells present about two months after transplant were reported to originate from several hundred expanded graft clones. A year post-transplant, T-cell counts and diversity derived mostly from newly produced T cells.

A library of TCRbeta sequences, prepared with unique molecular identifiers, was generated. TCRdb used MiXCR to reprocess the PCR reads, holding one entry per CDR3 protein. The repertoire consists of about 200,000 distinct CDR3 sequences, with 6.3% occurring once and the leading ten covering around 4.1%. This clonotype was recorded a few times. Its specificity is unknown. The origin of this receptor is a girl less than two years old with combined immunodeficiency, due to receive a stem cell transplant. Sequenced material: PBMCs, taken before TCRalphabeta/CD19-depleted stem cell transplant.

CDR3 sequence (DNA): TGCAGCGTTGAAGGCAGGGAGGCTAACTATGGCTACACCTTC. As protein: CSVEGREANYGYTF. V usage is TRBV29-1 and J usage is TRBJ1-2; TRBD1 is a possible D gene (5 bases). This CDR3 is built from 14 residues. With 1 base removed from V and 0 bases from J, the gap between germline ends came to 9 bases. Germline lookup yields CDR1 SQVTM and CDR2 ANQGSEA. The variable domain in full, with the rest retrieved from reference TRBV29-1 and TRBJ1-2, is SAVISQKPSRDICQRGTSLTIQCQVDSQVTMMFWYRQQPGQSLTLIATANQGSEATYESGFVIDKFPISRPNLTFSTLTVSNMSPEDSSIYLCSVEGREANYGYTFGSGTRLTVV.